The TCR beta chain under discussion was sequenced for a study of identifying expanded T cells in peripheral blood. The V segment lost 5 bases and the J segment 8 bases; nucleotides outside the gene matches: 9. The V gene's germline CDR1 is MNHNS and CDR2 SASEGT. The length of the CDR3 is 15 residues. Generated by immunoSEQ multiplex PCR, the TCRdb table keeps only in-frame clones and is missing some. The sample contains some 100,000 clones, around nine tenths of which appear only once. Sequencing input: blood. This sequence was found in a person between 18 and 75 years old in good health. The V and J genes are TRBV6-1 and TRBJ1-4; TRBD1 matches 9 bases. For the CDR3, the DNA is TGTGCCAGCAGTACTACGGACAGGGGAGGGGAAAAACTGTTTTTT. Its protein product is CASSTTDRGGEKLFF.